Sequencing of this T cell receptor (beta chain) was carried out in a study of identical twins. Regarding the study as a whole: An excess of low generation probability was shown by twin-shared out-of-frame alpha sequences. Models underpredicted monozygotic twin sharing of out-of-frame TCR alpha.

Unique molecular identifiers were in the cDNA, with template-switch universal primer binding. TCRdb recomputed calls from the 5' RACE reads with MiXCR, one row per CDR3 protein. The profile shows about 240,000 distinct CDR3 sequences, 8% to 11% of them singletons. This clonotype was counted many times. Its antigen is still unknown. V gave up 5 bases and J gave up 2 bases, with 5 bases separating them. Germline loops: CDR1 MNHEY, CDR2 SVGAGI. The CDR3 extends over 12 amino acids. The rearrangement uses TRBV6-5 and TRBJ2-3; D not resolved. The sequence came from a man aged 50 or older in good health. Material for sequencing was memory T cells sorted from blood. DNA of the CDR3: TGTGCCAGCAGTCCACACACAGATACGCAGTATTTT. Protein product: CASSPHTDTQYF.